These 21 T cell receptor beta chains originate from one sample sequenced in a study of blood T cell repertoires in COVID-19. Here immunoSEQ multiplex PCR was the method, and the copy in TCRdb shows in-frame clones only, minus some. The sample contains about 250,000 clones, 75% to 90% of which appear only once. The sample consisted of PBMCs or T cells enriched from blood (not recorded which). The source of these receptors is a woman under 30 who had recovered from COVID-19.

The J gene is TRBJ1-1, the V gene TRBV4-2; D might be TRBD1 (5 bases). The ends were cut back, 4 bases at V and 3 bases at J, with 18 bases in the middle. Germline-derived CDR1 and CDR2 are LGHNA and YNFKEQ. The CDR3 extends over 16 amino acids. The CDR3 here is CASSPSGGEGDTEAFF. The CDR3 DNA reads TGTGCCAGCAGCCCCTCTGGGGGGGAAGGCGACACTGAAGCTTTCTTT.

The chain joins TRBV6-4 to TRBJ2-1; 7 positions agree with TRBD2. CDR3 length equals 13 residues. Germline CDR1 and CDR2: MRHNA and SNTAGT. J was trimmed by 6 bases and V by 6 bases; bases with no gene match: 5. The CDR3 sequence: CASREREGNEQFF. In DNA form, the CDR3 reads TGTGCCAGCAGAGAGAGGGAGGGCAATGAGCAGTTCTTC.

This chain links TRBV9 with TRBJ1-1; D remains unclear. V was cut by 3 bases and J by 3 bases, with 15 bases left in between. The CDR3 spans 15 residues. Germline lookup yields CDR1 SGDLS and CDR2 YYNGEE. CDR3 nucleotide sequence: TGTGCCAGCAGCGCCCGGGAGCCCCGGGACACTGAAGCTTTCTTT. Translated: CASSAREPRDTEAFF.

The V call is TRBV6-6, the J call TRBJ1-2, with D possibly matching TRBD1 (6 bases). The CDR3 is 16 residues long. With 0 bases removed from V and 6 bases from J, the gap between germline ends came to 17 bases. CDR1 is MNHNY and CDR2 is SVGAGI in the germline V gene (reference sequence). Here the CDR3 reads CASSYSTAGGEDGYTF. CDR3 DNA sequence: TGTGCCAGCAGTTACTCGACGGCGGGGGGCGAGGATGGCTACACCTTC.

V is TRBV27 and J is TRBJ2-7, with no clear D. Germline V lookup: CDR1 MNHEY, CDR2 SMNVEV (reference sequence). Trimming cost V 8 bases and J 7 bases, with 6 bases left between them. The CDR3 extends over 9 amino acids. As DNA, the CDR3 is TGTGCCAGCTCGTTAGAGCAGTACTTC. It translates to CASSLEQYF.

The chain uses TRBV9 and TRBJ2-5; D gene uncertain. From germline, CDR1 is SGDLS and CDR2 YYNGEE. The CDR3 has 14 residues. Trimming stripped 4 bases from V and 2 bases from J, with 12 bases between. The chain's CDR3 is CASSPSLMQETQYF. The CDR3 region has the DNA TGTGCCAGCAGCCCGAGCCTGATGCAAGAGACCCAGTACTTC. The full variable domain, its missing parts supplied by reference TRBV9 and TRBJ2-5, is DSGVTQTPKHLITATGQRVTLRCSPRSGDLSVYWYQQSLDQGLQFLIQYYNGEERAKGNILERFSAQQFPDLHSELNLSSLELGDSALYFCASSPSLMQETQYFGPGTRLLVL.

The V call is TRBV7-8, the J call TRBJ1-2; 9 bases are shared with TRBD1. V lost 2 bases, J lost 4 bases, and 8 bases stayed unmatched. This CDR3 is 16 amino acids long. Per the germline V gene, CDR1 is SGHVS and CDR2 is FQNEAQ. CDR3 coding DNA: TGTGCCAGCAGCTTATCCGGGACAGGGCTCGTCTATGGCTACACCTTC. Translated, it gives CASSLSGTGLVYGYTF.

Only a few counts were recorded for this clone. The CDR3 bases are TGTGCCAGCAGTCCGAGGGGGCCCTACAATGAGCAGTTCTTC. Translated: CASSPRGPYNEQFF. The J gene is TRBJ2-1, the V gene TRBV6-5; 7 bases line up with TRBD1. Germline V lookup: CDR1 MNHEY, CDR2 SVGAGI. The V segment lost 5 bases and the J segment 2 bases; nucleotides outside the gene matches: 3. The CDR3 totals 14 residues.

CDR3 DNA sequence: TGCGCCAGCAGCGGGCACCGGGACAGGGGCACAGATACGCAGTATTTT. As protein: CASSGHRDRGTDTQYF. This chain uses TRBV5-1 with TRBJ2-3; TRBD1 agrees at 9 bases. The CDR3 is made up of 16 amino acids. The ends lost 4 bases at V and 1 base at J; junction bases unmatched: 7. The germline gives CDR1 SGHRS, CDR2 YFSETQ. The full variable domain, completed using reference TRBV5-1 and TRBJ2-3, is KAGVTQTPRYLIKTRGQQVTLSCSPISGHRSVSWYQQTPGQGLQFLFEYFSETQRNKGNFPGRFSGRQFSNSRSEMNVSTLELGDSALYLCASSGHRDRGTDTQYFGPGTRLTVL.

This clone has more than one count but fewer than ten. The chain couples TRBV3-1 (or the pseudogene TRBV3-2) to TRBJ1-6, with 8 nucleotides matching TRBD1. The CDR3 spans 15 residues. The V and J ends lost 4 bases and 7 bases, in that order; junction bases with no gene match: 6. The V gene's germline CDR1 is LGHDT and CDR2 YNNKEL (reference sequence). The CDR3 DNA reads as TGTGCCAGCAGCCGGACGGGACAGGTAAATTCACCCCTCCACTTT. Its translation: CASSRTGQVNSPLHF.

The J gene is TRBJ2-5, the V gene TRBV5-4, with 15 bases identical to TRBD2. The CDR3 runs to 16 residues. Per germline, CDR1 SGHNT and CDR2 YYREEE (reference sequence). J was trimmed by 4 bases and V by 3 bases; bases with no gene match: 4. Here the CDR3 DNA reads TGTGCCAGCAGCTCGCCGGGACTAGCGGGGGGAGAGACCCAGTACTTC. It is translated as CASSSPGLAGGETQYF.

This chain links TRBV5-4 with TRBJ1-2; weak D call: TRBD1 (6 bases). Germline CDR1 reads SGHNT; CDR2 reads YYREEE (reference sequence). V dropped 6 bases and J dropped 5 bases, with 14 bases sitting between them. This CDR3 spans 13 amino acids. CDR3 loop: CASTQQGKYGYTF. CDR3 coding DNA: TGTGCCAGCACCCAACAGGGAAAATATGGCTACACCTTC.

This rearrangement joins TRBV19 to TRBJ2-7, with 8 bases identical to TRBD1. CDR1 and CDR2 (germline): LNHDA, SQIVND (reference sequence). The CDR3 extends over 16 amino acids. The trim removed 10 bases at V and 3 bases at J, leaving 17 bases unmatched. The CDR3, as DNA: TGTGCCACTAAAACTACCTCAGGGGGCGCGAACTACGAGCAGTACTTC. Translated, it gives CATKTTSGGANYEQYF.

This clone was observed a handful of times. The chain couples TRBV11-2 to TRBJ1-3, with a tentative D call TRBD1 (5 bases). CDR1 is SGHAT, CDR2 FQNNGV, per germline. V was clipped by 1 base and J by 0 bases, with 10 bases between them. The CDR3 covers 16 residues. CDR3: CASSLGTRSSGNTIYF. For the CDR3, the DNA is TGTGCCAGCAGCTTAGGGACACGAAGCTCTGGAAACACCATATATTTT.

The rearrangement joins TRBV15 to TRBJ1-2, with D possibly TRBD1 on 5 matching bases. The germline V gene encodes CDR1 LNHNV and CDR2 YYDKDF (reference sequence). Trimming took off 1 base at V and 8 bases at J, with 11 bases between the two ends. CDR3 size: 13 residues. DNA of the CDR3: TGTGCCACCAGCAGAGTCCAGGGTGTAGGCTACACCTTC. Translation: CATSRVQGVGYTF.

V and J are TRBV11-2 and TRBJ2-1; D is undetermined. The V end lost 3 bases, the J end lost 0 bases, and 9 bases lay between the germline ends. Looked up from germline, CDR1 is SGHAT and CDR2 is FQNNGV. The CDR3 is made up of 15 amino acids. The CDR3 DNA follows: TGTGCCAGCAGCTTGCGGCGCAGCTCCTACAATGAGCAGTTCTTC. Encoded protein: CASSLRRSSYNEQFF.

The genes are TRBV7-2 and TRBJ1-1; tentatively, D is TRBD1 (5 bases). The V gene's germline CDR1 is SGHTA and CDR2 FQGNSA. Trimming cost V 1 base and J 4 bases, with 13 bases left between them. CDR3 length: 15 residues. DNA of the CDR3: TGTGCCAGCAGCTTAGGGGGCAGGGTGGGCACTGAAGCTTTCTTT. Translating gives CASSLGGRVGTEAFF.

The gene calls are TRBV6-4 and TRBJ1-2; 11 bases align to TRBD1. V dropped 5 bases and J dropped 6; count of bases not matched to a gene: 2. Germline CDR1 and CDR2: MRHNA and SNTAGT. This CDR3 region has 13 residues. This chain's CDR3 is CASSSGQGDGYTF. For the CDR3, the DNA is TGTGCCAGCAGTTCGGGACAGGGGGATGGCTACACCTTC.

There are a few counts of this clone. The V call is TRBV6-5, the J call TRBJ1-1, with D tentatively TRBD1 (6 bases). This CDR3 is 12 amino acids long. With 10 bases removed from V and 7 bases from J, the gap between germline ends came to 16 bases. Per the germline V gene, CDR1 is MNHEY and CDR2 is SVGAGI. The CDR3 is CATGTRRYEAFF. The CDR3 region has the DNA TGTGCCACAGGGACACGAAGATATGAAGCTTTCTTT.

The genes are TRBV29-1 and TRBJ1-2; unclear D gene. V lost 5 bases and J lost 2, with 18 bases in between. Germline CDR1 reads SQVTM; CDR2 reads ANQGSEA. CDR3 length: 15 residues. CDR3 coding DNA: TGCAGCGTTTCTCGGCCGGTTTCTAGAAACTATGGCTACACCTTC. The encoded protein is CSVSRPVSRNYGYTF.

V is TRBV5-4 and J is TRBJ1-2, with D uncertain. CDR1 is SGHNT, CDR2 YYREEE, per germline (reference sequence). The CDR3 covers 13 residues. With 3 bases removed from V and 4 bases from J, the gap between germline ends came to 10 bases. DNA of the CDR3: TGTGCCAGCAGCTCCGAACTGGTCTATGGCTACACCTTC. Its protein is CASSSELVYGYTF.